This is a list of T cell receptor beta chains from one sample in a study of cytomegalovirus exposure and HLA in healthy donors. Produced via immunoSEQ multiplex PCR; TCRdb's table is partial and in-frame only. There are 150,000 to 250,000 clones in the sample; 70% to 80% occur only once, and about 2.1% lies in the top ten. The sequenced material came from PBMCs. These receptors all stem from a man aged 25 to 45 in good health and CMV-seronegative. Each CDR3 is given with its conserved first and last residue. D genes are given only for firm matches. Not all rows give a size; the values are once, few, many and, for expanded clones, a class.

v_gene,d_gene,j_gene,abundance,CDR3aa,CDR3nt
TRBV6-5,TRBD1,TRBJ2-1,NA,CASGWDRDTLSVF,TGTGCCAGCGGATGGGACAGAGACACCCTGTCGGTCTTC
TRBV27,TRBD1,TRBJ1-5,once,CASSLSWGTGFLSNQPQHF,TGTGCCAGCAGTTTATCTTGGGGGACAGGTTTCCTTAGCAATCAGCCCCAGCATTTT
TRBV12-1,NA,TRBJ2-2,NA,CASEERERTGELFF,TGTGCCAGCGAAGAGCGGGAGCGGACCGGGGAGCTGTTTTTT
TRBV6-1,NA,TRBJ1-2,NA,CASSETVHGYTF,TGTGCCAGCAGTGAAACGGTCCATGGCTACACCTTC
TRBV6-1,NA,TRBJ2-1,NA,CASRYTGSPINEQFF,TGTGCCAGCAGGTACACAGGTTCACCCATCAATGAGCAGTTCTTC
TRBV2,TRBD1,TRBJ1-5,once,CASSQPSRTGFYQPQHF,TGTGCCAGCAGCCAGCCCTCTAGGACAGGTTTTTATCAGCCCCAGCATTTT
TRBV14,TRBD1,TRBJ2-2,NA,CASSQDIQGAYTGELFF,TGTGCCAGCAGCCAAGATATACAGGGGGCTTACACCGGGGAGCTGTTTTTT
TRBV29-1,NA,TRBJ1-4,NA,CSVVGQMNEKLFF,TGCAGCGTTGTTGGACAGATGAATGAAAAACTGTTTTTT
TRBV28,NA,TRBJ2-1,NA,CASRPLDRFYNEQFF,TGTGCCAGCAGACCACTAGATCGGTTTTACAATGAGCAGTTCTTC
TRBV27,TRBD2,TRBJ2-7,few,CASSPTSAQTYEQYF,TGTGCCAGCAGCCCCACTAGCGCCCAGACCTACGAGCAGTACTTC
TRBV28,TRBD2,TRBJ2-7,NA,CASSLGGSQREQYF,TGTGCCAGCAGTTTGGGAGGGAGTCAGAGGGAGCAGTACTTC
TRBV20-1,NA,TRBJ2-3,NA,CSARVGNTQYF,TGCAGTGCTAGAGTGGGCAATACGCAGTATTTT
TRBV21-1,NA,TRBJ2-7,NA,CASSKTGQGVTGSYEQYF,TGTGCCAGCAGCAAAACGGGACAGGGAGTTACCGGCTCCTACGAGCAGTACTTC
TRBV23-1,TRBD2,TRBJ2-7,NA,CASSPRSVRATAGTSGSGAYEQYF,TGCGCCAGCAGTCCAAGATCCGTTCGCGCGACTGCCGGGACTAGCGGGAGTGGGGCCTACGAGCAGTACTTC
TRBV7-3,TRBD2,TRBJ2-1,NA,CASSLRAGVAYNEQFF,TGTGCCAGCAGCTTACGGGCGGGAGTGGCCTACAATGAGCAGTTCTTC
TRBV18,NA,TRBJ2-3,NA,CASSPPASFGTDTQYF,TGTGCCAGCTCACCACCGGCTAGCTTCGGAACAGATACGCAGTATTTT
TRBV10-3,TRBD1,TRBJ2-7,NA,CAISEGQAVPEQYF,TGTGCCATCAGTGAGGGACAGGCCGTTCCCGAGCAGTACTTC
TRBV27,NA,TRBJ2-7,NA,CATTAGYNLYEQYF,TGTGCCACCACGGCCGGGTACAACCTCTACGAGCAGTACTTC
TRBV10-3,TRBD1,TRBJ1-1,NA,CAISESMGQAPNTEAFF,TGTGCCATCAGTGAGTCCATGGGACAGGCACCAAACACTGAAGCTTTCTTT
TRBV5-5,TRBD2,TRBJ2-1,NA,CASSNIGGSNEQFF,TGTGCCAGCAGCAATATCGGGGGGAGTAATGAGCAGTTCTTC
TRBV27,NA,TRBJ1-4,NA,CASMRQSNEKLFF,TGTGCCAGCATGCGGCAGTCTAATGAAAAACTGTTTTTT
TRBV28,NA,TRBJ2-7,NA,CASSLEVQYEQYF,TGTGCCAGCAGTTTAGAAGTGCAGTACGAGCAGTACTTC
TRBV19,TRBD2,TRBJ2-7,NA,CASRLAGDYEQYF,TGTGCCAGTAGACTAGCGGGAGACTACGAGCAGTACTTC
TRBV7-3,NA,TRBJ2-1,NA,CASSPLAGPQEQFF,TGTGCCAGCAGCCCCCTAGCTGGCCCTCAAGAGCAGTTCTTC
TRBV10-1,NA,TRBJ1-4,NA,CASSVTRGEKLFF,TGCGCCAGCAGTGTGACCCGCGGGGAAAAACTGTTTTTT
TRBV5-4,TRBD1,TRBJ1-2,once,CASTGGRGLLGYTF,TGTGCCAGCACCGGGGGCAGGGGGCTACTTGGCTACACCTTC
TRBV7-2,NA,TRBJ1-5,NA,CASSPRGFSLFDQPQHF,TGTGCCAGCAGCCCACGCGGGTTTAGTCTTTTCGATCAGCCCCAGCATTTT
TRBV2,NA,TRBJ2-1,NA,CASSDRLMAQFF,TGTGCCAGCAGTGATAGACTCATGGCCCAGTTCTTC
TRBV7-3,NA,TRBJ2-4,NA,CASSEQGPLSKNIQYF,TGTGCCAGCAGCGAACAGGGACCTCTCTCTAAAAACATTCAGTACTTC
TRBV30,NA,TRBJ2-3,NA,CAWSGGAGPDTQYF,TGTGCCTGGAGTGGGGGAGCAGGTCCAGATACGCAGTATTTT
TRBV7-3,NA,TRBJ1-1,few,CASSFNWNTEAFF,TGTGCCAGCAGCTTCAACTGGAACACTGAAGCTTTCTTT
TRBV5-1,TRBD1,TRBJ1-5,NA,CASSFGTGGNQPQHF,TGCGCCAGCAGCTTTGGAACAGGGGGAAATCAGCCCCAGCATTTT
TRBV28,NA,TRBJ2-7,NA,CASRSFYEQYF,TGTGCCAGCAGATCATTCTACGAGCAGTACTTC
TRBV6-1,TRBD2,TRBJ2-1,once,CASILAGGYNEQFF,TGTGCCAGCATACTAGCGGGGGGCTACAATGAGCAGTTCTTC
TRBV6-5,NA,TRBJ2-2,few,CASAQGAGGPGELFF,TGTGCCAGCGCCCAGGGGGCGGGAGGGCCCGGGGAGCTGTTTTTT
TRBV28,NA,TRBJ1-3,NA,CASSFRAAGNTIYF,TGTGCCAGCAGTTTCAGGGCCGCCGGAAACACCATATATTTT
TRBV19,NA,TRBJ2-7,NA,CASGRGVVYEQYF,TGTGCCAGTGGCAGGGGGGTAGTGTACGAGCAGTACTTC
TRBV30,TRBD2,TRBJ2-1,NA,CAWKGGRQFSYNEQFF,TGTGCCTGGAAGGGCGGGAGGCAATTCTCCTACAATGAGCAGTTCTTC
TRBV5-1,TRBD1,TRBJ1-5,NA,CASSPGQGGQPQHF,TGCGCCAGCAGTCCTGGACAGGGAGGTCAGCCCCAGCATTTT
TRBV6-4,NA,TRBJ1-6,NA,CASSEDGGADDGSPLHF,TGTGCCAGCAGTGAGGATGGCGGGGCTGACGATGGTTCACCCCTCCACTTT
TRBV6-5,NA,TRBJ1-4,few,CASVGEPPLEEKLFF,TGTGCCAGCGTCGGTGAGCCTCCTCTAGAGGAAAAACTGTTTTTT
TRBV5-1,NA,TRBJ2-1,NA,CASSLVSSEQFF,TGCGCCAGCAGCTTGGTTAGCAGTGAGCAGTTCTTC
TRBV19,TRBD1,TRBJ2-6,NA,CASAEGQGATGANVLTF,TGTGCCAGCGCCGAAGGACAGGGGGCGACTGGGGCCAACGTCCTGACTTTC
TRBV5-5,TRBD1,TRBJ2-7,NA,CASSFGTGADEQYF,TGTGCCAGCAGCTTTGGGACAGGGGCTGACGAGCAGTACTTC
TRBV7-9,NA,TRBJ2-3,few,CASSFIPDTQYF,TGTGCCAGCAGCTTTATCCCGGATACGCAGTATTTT
TRBV25-1,NA,TRBJ1-4,NA,CASRGGGGSHEKLFF,TGTGCCAGCAGAGGGGGAGGGGGGAGTCATGAAAAACTGTTTTTT
TRBV6-1,TRBD1,TRBJ2-7,NA,CASRDRGRPEQYF,TGTGCCAGCAGGGACAGGGGCCGTCCCGAGCAGTACTTC
TRBV13,TRBD2,TRBJ2-3,NA,CASSSTGTSATDTQYF,TGTGCCAGCAGCTCCACGGGGACTAGCGCGACAGATACGCAGTATTTT
TRBV7-3,TRBD2,TRBJ2-1,once,CASSLPPGLAELAYNEQFF,TGTGCCAGCAGCTTACCTCCCGGACTAGCGGAACTCGCGTACAATGAGCAGTTCTTC
TRBV4-1,NA,TRBJ1-1,NA,CASRPLRADTEAFF,TGCGCCAGCAGACCATTACGAGCGGACACTGAAGCTTTCTTT
TRBV2,TRBD2,TRBJ2-7,few,CASIWTSGGSYEQYF,TGTGCCAGCATTTGGACTAGCGGGGGATCCTACGAGCAGTACTTC
TRBV11-1,TRBD2,TRBJ2-7,NA,CASRLRASGNSYEQYF,TGTGCCAGCAGATTAAGGGCTAGCGGAAACTCCTACGAGCAGTACTTC
TRBV29-1,NA,TRBJ1-2,once,CSVEMQGLYGYTF,TGCAGCGTTGAGATGCAGGGTTTATATGGCTACACCTTC
TRBV5-4,TRBD2,TRBJ2-3,NA,CAIPTGRGADTQYF,TGTGCCATCCCGACCGGGAGGGGGGCAGATACGCAGTATTTT
TRBV12-2,NA,TRBJ2-7,NA,CASRLAPGGSRTYEQYF,TGTGCAAGTCGCTTAGCGCCAGGCGGGAGTAGGACCTACGAGCAGTACTTC